The sequence of this TCR beta chain was determined in a study of shared clonotypes between healthy human individuals. Findings and limits, study-wide: Clonotypes which were not shared had lower generation probabilities than clonotypes that all four donors shared. At large depth, rarefaction still showed sorted-subset sequencing to be incomplete.

A word on this clone: The antigen remains unidentified.

Generated by immunoSEQ multiplex PCR, the TCRdb table keeps only in-frame clones and is missing some. The sample holds under 2.5 million clones, 80% to 95% seen once. The CDR3 runs 16 residues. Between the trimmed V and J ends, which lost 8 bases and 4 bases, there was a span of 21 bases. Germline CDR1 and CDR2: SNHLY and FYNNEI. Sequenced material: naive CD4+ T cells from PBMCs. Indicated subset: CD45RA+ positively selected. This receptor was taken from a man aged 18 to 29 in good health. Some clones in this sample may be carry-over from other donors' samples. This chain links TRBV2 with TRBJ1-5; weak D call: TRBD1 (5 bases). The CDR3 reads CASAKSDGGGNQPQHF. The CDR3 bases are TGTGCCAGCGCAAAATCCGACGGGGGGGGTAATCAGCCCCAGCATTTT.